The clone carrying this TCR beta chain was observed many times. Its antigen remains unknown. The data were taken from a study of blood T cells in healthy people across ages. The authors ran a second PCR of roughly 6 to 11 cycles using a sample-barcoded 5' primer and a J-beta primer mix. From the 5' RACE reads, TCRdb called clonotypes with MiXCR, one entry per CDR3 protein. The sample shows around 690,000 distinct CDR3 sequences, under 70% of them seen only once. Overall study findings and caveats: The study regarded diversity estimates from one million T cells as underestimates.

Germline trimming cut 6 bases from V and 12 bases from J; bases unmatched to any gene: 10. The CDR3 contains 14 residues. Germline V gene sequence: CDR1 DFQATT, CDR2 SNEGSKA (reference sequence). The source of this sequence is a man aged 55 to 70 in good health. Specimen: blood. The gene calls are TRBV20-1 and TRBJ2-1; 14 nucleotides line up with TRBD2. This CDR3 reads CSAAGLAGGLAQFF. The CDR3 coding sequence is TGCAGTGCCGCCGGACTAGCGGGGGGACTTGCGCAGTTCTTC.